This TCR beta chain was sequenced in a study of CD8 T cells in Susac syndrome. This CDR3 comprises 10 residues. Germline CDR1 is MRHNA and CDR2 is SNTAGT. The ends were cut back, 8 bases at V and 8 bases at J, with 9 bases in the middle. Reverse transcription used about 0.45 to 1 ug RNA and random hexamers. TCRdb re-analysed the immunoSEQ multiplex PCR reads in MiXCR, keeping a single row per CDR3 protein. This sample has approximately 170,000 distinct CDR3 sequences, with around 93% found just once. Sequencing of TCR beta was performed on blood CD8+ T cells and on blood CD4+ T cells. The specimen was CD4+ T cells from PBMCs. This chain connects TRBV6-4 to TRBJ1-1, with D uncertain. This TCR came from a human donor in good health. The CDR3 DNA reads as TGTGCCAGCCACAGAGACGAAGCTTTCTTT. It encodes CASHRDEAFF.